The rows below give T cell receptor beta chains drawn from one sample of a study of blood T cell repertoires in COVID-19. Sequencing was performed with immunoSEQ multiplex PCR; in TCRdb, only in-frame clones are kept and a portion is missing. This table holds just under 350,000 clones, about 93% found once. The specimen was peripheral blood. Receptors were obtained from a woman under 30 who had recovered from COVID-19. The CDR3 runs from the conserved cysteine through the conserved F or W. The order of the fields is V gene, clone size, D gene, J gene, CDR3 DNA, CDR3 protein. D genes are given only for firm matches. Not all rows give a size; the values are once, few, many and, for expanded clones, a class.

>TRBV19|NA|NA|TRBJ1-1
TGTGCCAGTAGGCGGGACCTCACCACTGAAGCTTTCTTT
CASRRDLTTEAFF
>TRBV30|once|NA|TRBJ2-1
TGTGCCTGGAGCGACCCGGGGGACTCCTACAATGAGCAGTTCTTC
CAWSDPGDSYNEQFF
>TRBV20-1|NA|NA|TRBJ2-1
TGCAGTGTTCTCTACAATGAGCAGTTCTTC
CSVLYNEQFF
>TRBV24-1|NA|NA|TRBJ2-3
TGTGCCACCAGTGACTACACAGATACGCAGTATTTT
CATSDYTDTQYF
>TRBV27|NA|TRBD1|TRBJ1-1
TGTGCCAGCAGATCCCAACCCCTAGGGGGCTTAGTCACTGAAGCTTTCTTT
CASRSQPLGGLVTEAFF
>TRBV30|NA|TRBD2|TRBJ2-1
TGTGCCTGGAGTAGTAGCGGGACGTACAATGAGCAGTTCTTC
CAWSSSGTYNEQFF
>TRBV10-3|NA|TRBD2|TRBJ2-2
TGTGCCATCAGGACTAGCGGGAACACCGGGGAGCTGTTTTTT
CAIRTSGNTGELFF
>TRBV27|NA|TRBD2|TRBJ2-1
TGTGCCAGCAGTTTTGCCAGGGGCAGGACTAGCGGGAGTTGGGGATACAATGAGCAGTTCTTC
CASSFARGRTSGSWGYNEQFF
>TRBV24-1|NA|NA|TRBJ2-1
TGTGCCACCAGTGCCCAGCTAGCTTCCAATGAGCAGTTCTTC
CATSAQLASNEQFF
>TRBV4-3|once|TRBD1|TRBJ1-1
TGCGCCAGCAACCCTGGACAGGGTCCGGTGGGTGAAGCTTTCTTT
CASNPGQGPVGEAFF
>TRBV12-3/TRBV12-4|once|NA|TRBJ1-1
TGTGCCACCTCGGGGGAGGGGACTGAAGCTTTCTTT
CATSGEGTEAFF
>TRBV19|NA|TRBD1|TRBJ2-1
TGTGCCAGTAGTATAGACCCGGACAGGAGCTCCTACAATGAGCAGTTCTTC
CASSIDPDRSSYNEQFF
>TRBV10-3|NA|TRBD2|TRBJ2-1
TGTGCCTCGCGGGGTAGCGGGACAAACAATGAGCAGTTCTTC
CASRGSGTNNEQFF
>TRBV5-4|NA|NA|TRBJ1-2
TGTGCCAGCAGCTTGGGCGGATTCTATGGCTACACCTTC
CASSLGGFYGYTF
>TRBV7-8|NA|NA|TRBJ2-5
TGTGCCAGCAGTCACGTCCCCATGATCTCTAGAATGGAGACCCAGTACTTC
CASSHVPMISRMETQYF
>TRBV24-1|once|TRBD2|TRBJ2-1
TGTGCCACCAGTGATTCTAGCGGGGGGAACAATGAGCAGTTCTTC
CATSDSSGGNNEQFF
>TRBV7-9|NA|TRBD1|TRBJ1-1
TGTGCCAGCAGCTTGACAGGGAGGAACACTGAAGCTTTCTTT
CASSLTGRNTEAFF
>TRBV7-9|once|TRBD2|TRBJ2-1
TGTGCCAGCAGCCGCTTAGCGGGAGGGCCCGGTGAGCAGTTCTTC
CASSRLAGGPGEQFF
>TRBV27|once|TRBD1|TRBJ2-1
TGTGCCAGCAGTCCAGGGGACAGGGATTACAATGAGCAGTTCTTC
CASSPGDRDYNEQFF
>TRBV19|NA|NA|TRBJ1-2
TGTGCCAGTAGTATCAGTGGTCCCGTCTATGGCTACACCTTC
CASSISGPVYGYTF
>TRBV6-5|NA|NA|TRBJ1-2
TGTGCCAGCAGGGGTCCGGGTCAGAGCCGGGGCTACACCTTC
CASRGPGQSRGYTF
>TRBV27|NA|NA|TRBJ1-5
TGTGCCAGCAGCCCTATACTGGGAAGGGGAGGACAGCCCCAGCATTTT
CASSPILGRGGQPQHF